The 9 T cell receptor beta chains below all came from one sample that was sequenced in a study of CD4 T cells in relation to SARS-CoV-2 and coronaviruses. TCRdb's copy holds only in-frame clones and misses some; the assay was immunoSEQ multiplex PCR. The sample contains 20,000 to 25,000 clones, roughly 69% of which appear only once. The unexposed donors gave CD4+ T cells in about 2011-2019, prior to COVID-19. CD4+ T cells were isolated from the cells after around 9 days of culture. Their specific antigens are unknown. Sequencing was done on a sample of CD4+ T cells from PBMCs, cultured in vitro. All receptors derive from a human donor in good health.

This clone occurred a few times. The rearrangement uses TRBV18 and TRBJ1-1; D not certain. The CDR3 contains 12 residues. Germline CDR1 and CDR2: KGHSH and LQKENI. V lost 3 bases and J 6 bases, leaving 8 bases between the germline ends. This chain's CDR3 is CASSPREAEAFF. As DNA, the CDR3 is TGTGCCAGCTCACCCCGTGAGGCTGAAGCTTTCTTT.

In this sample, this clone turned up a few times. This chain uses TRBV7-8 with TRBJ2-1; D is perhaps TRBD2 (8 bases). Per germline, CDR1 SGHVS and CDR2 FQNEAQ. The CDR3 is 13 residues long. The ends were cut back, 3 bases at V and 15 bases at J, with 18 bases in the middle. CDR3 in DNA: TGTGCCAGCAGCTTGTTAGCGGGAAGGGGGCGGTTCTTC. This gives the protein CASSLLAGRGRFF.

This clone was seen more than once but under ten times. The CDR3 DNA reads as TGTGCCAGCAGGTTACCCCCCGGGGGCGGGGGTCAAGAGACCCAGTACTTC. Residues: CASRLPPGGGGQETQYF. This chain links TRBV2 with TRBJ2-5, with D tentatively TRBD2 (7 bases). Germline CDR1 and CDR2: SNHLY and FYNNEI. This CDR3 region has 17 residues. Trimming removed 6 bases from V and 2 bases from J, with 22 bases in between.

The chain uses TRBV5-4 and TRBJ1-4; TRBD1 matches at 9 bases. The CDR3 has 14 amino acids. V was clipped by 1 base and J by 8 bases; unmatched bases: 3. Germline CDR1 SGHNT, CDR2 YYREEE (reference sequence). CDR3 sequence (DNA): TGTGCCAGCAGCTTGCCGGGACAGGGAGAAAAACTGTTTTTT. Translated, it gives CASSLPGQGEKLFF.

The rearrangement uses TRBV6-5 and TRBJ2-7; weak D call: TRBD2 (6 bases). CDR3 length: 13 amino acids. Germline values: CDR1 MNHEY, CDR2 SVGAGI. This CDR3 is CASSPSGSGLGLV. In nucleotides, the CDR3 is TGTGCCAGCAGTCCAAGCGGGTCGGGGTTGGGGCTGGTC.

This clone was detected a few times. The DNA for the CDR3 is TGTGCCACCGGTGGCGACACTCTTTCCTACGAGCAGTACTTC. As protein: CATGGDTLSYEQYF. The chain is built from TRBV6-5 and TRBJ2-7; D is unclear. The V gene's germline CDR1 is MNHEY and CDR2 SVGAGI. The CDR3 has 14 residues. V was trimmed by 10 bases and J by 1 base, leaving 17 bases between them.

The chain uses TRBV3-1 (or the pseudogene TRBV3-2) and TRBJ1-6, with D possibly TRBD1 on 6 matching bases. This CDR3 is 12 amino acids long. V lost 4 bases, J lost 14 bases, and 12 bases lay in between. Germline V gives CDR1 LGHDT, CDR2 YNNKEL (reference sequence). CDR3 amino acids: CASSLDRRALHF. The CDR3 DNA reads as TGTGCCAGCAGCCTCGACAGGAGGGCCCTCCACTTT.

The chain recombines TRBV9 with TRBJ2-1; 10 bases map to TRBD2. V dropped 4 bases and J dropped 7; count of bases not matched to a gene: 14. The CDR3 is 17 residues long. Looked up from germline, CDR1 is SGDLS and CDR2 is YYNGEE. The CDR3 loop is CASSNFQAGGFRNEQFF. The CDR3 bases are TGTGCCAGCAGCAACTTCCAAGCGGGAGGGTTTAGGAATGAGCAGTTCTTC. Supplemented by reference TRBV9 and TRBJ2-1, the full variable domain reads DSGVTQTPKHLITATGQRVTLRCSPRSGDLSVYWYQQSLDQGLQFLIQYYNGEERAKGNILERFSAQQFPDLHSELNLSSLELGDSALYFCASSNFQAGGFRNEQFFGPGTRLTVL.

The rearrangement uses TRBV2 and TRBJ1-4; TRBD1 matches 7 bases. Trimming at V came to 6 bases and at J to 8 bases, leaving 12 bases not matched to a gene. The CDR3 totals 15 residues. The V gene's germline CDR1 is SNHLY and CDR2 FYNNEI. The CDR3 bases are TGTGCCAGCAGGAGTCGAAGGGGGCTTGAGGAAAAACTGTTTTTT. Translation: CASRSRRGLEEKLFF.